The 9 T cell receptor beta chains given below trace back to one sample, sequenced in a study of cytomegalovirus exposure and HLA in healthy donors. PCR was performed using 60 Vbeta and 13 Jbeta primers. Measured with immunoSEQ multiplex PCR; TCRdb has only the in-frame clones, and not every one. The sample holds some 150,000 clones, about 80% seen once. Sequencing was carried out using PBMCs. These receptors all stem from a man aged 30 to 39 in good health and CMV-seronegative.

V gene TRBV6-4 combines with J gene TRBJ1-1; 7 bases map to TRBD1. The ends lost 3 bases at V and 0 bases at J; junction bases unmatched: 4. This CDR3 region has 15 residues. CDR1 and CDR2 from the germline V gene are MRHNA and SNTAGT. The CDR3 coding sequence is TGTGCCAGCAGTGAGGGGGACAGCTTGAACACTGAAGCTTTCTTT. This gives the protein CASSEGDSLNTEAFF.

The V and J genes are TRBV13 and TRBJ1-1; no definite D call. The V gene lost 5 bases and the J gene lost 1 base, with 5 bases spanning the gap. CDR1 and CDR2 from the germline V gene are PRHDT and FYEKMQ (reference sequence). There are 12 residues in the CDR3. The CDR3 DNA sequence: TGTGCCAGCAGCCGACAGAACACTGAAGCTTTCTTT. This translates into CASSRQNTEAFF. Looking up the rest from reference TRBV13 and TRBJ1-1 gives the full variable domain: AAGVIQSPRHLIKEKRETATLKCYPIPRHDTVYWYQQGPGQDPQFLISFYEKMQSDKGSIPDRFSAQQFSDYHSELNMSSLELGDSALYFCASSRQNTEAFFGQGTRLTVV.

The chain combines TRBV4-2 with TRBJ1-4; D perhaps matches TRBD1 (5 bases). V lost 1 base and J 7 bases, leaving 19 bases between the germline ends. CDR3 length equals 17 residues. Germline assignment: CDR1 LGHNA and CDR2 YNFKEQ. The CDR3 sequence is CASSQGGEGPVSEKLFF. CDR3 DNA: TGTGCCAGCAGCCAAGGGGGGGAGGGGCCGGTGAGTGAAAAACTGTTTTTT.

This rearrangement joins TRBV5-5 to TRBJ1-6; 8 bases fit TRBD1. Per the germline V gene, CDR1 is SGHKS and CDR2 is YYEKEE (reference sequence). CDR3 length equals 16 residues. Trimming removed 2 bases from V and 5 bases from J; junction bases left unmatched: 6. The CDR3 is CASSLGQGENNSPLHF. The CDR3, as DNA: TGTGCCAGCAGCTTAGGACAGGGCGAGAATAATTCACCCCTCCACTTT. Full variable domain (outside the CDR3, taken from reference TRBV5-5 and TRBJ1-6): DAGVTQSPTHLIKTRGQQVTLRCSPISGHKSVSWYQQVLGQGPQFIFQYYEKEERGRGNFPDRFSARQFPNYSSELNVNALLLGDSALYLCASSLGQGENNSPLHFGNGTRLTVT.

V gene TRBV7-9 combines with J gene TRBJ1-4; 8 positions match TRBD1. The CDR3 is made up of 14 amino acids. V lost 5 bases, J lost 5 bases, and 4 bases stayed unmatched. Germline assignment: CDR1 SEHNR and CDR2 FQNEAQ (reference sequence). The CDR3 sequence is CASSPRDRNEKLFF. For the CDR3, the DNA is TGTGCCAGCAGCCCCCGGGACAGGAATGAAAAACTGTTTTTT.

This chain links TRBV9 with TRBJ1-1; D might be TRBD1 (6 bases). The CDR3 spans 13 residues. V lost 2 bases and J lost 5, with 10 bases in between. Germline assignment: CDR1 SGDLS and CDR2 YYNGEE. The CDR3 DNA reads TGTGCCAGCAGCGTGGCGGGGGCAACTGAAGCTTTCTTT. Its protein is CASSVAGATEAFF.

The rearrangement joins TRBV6-5 to TRBJ1-1, with D unclear. Deletions cut 6 bases from V and 0 bases from J, with 5 bases between. CDR1 and CDR2 (germline): MNHEY, SVGAGI. The CDR3 consists of 12 residues. As DNA, the CDR3 is TGTGCCAGCAGACGAGTGAACACTGAAGCTTTCTTT. Amino acids: CASRRVNTEAFF.

The J gene is TRBJ1-2, the V gene TRBV7-2; 10 bases map to TRBD1. CDR3 length: 13 amino acids. Germline V gene sequence: CDR1 SGHTA, CDR2 FQGNSA. Unmatched junction bases numbered 2, after V lost 1 base and J lost 9 bases. The CDR3 protein is CASSLGQGARYTF. CDR3 nucleotide sequence: TGTGCCAGCAGCTTAGGACAGGGGGCGCGCTACACCTTC.

This sequence joins TRBV7-3 and TRBJ2-1; 8 nucleotides agree with TRBD2. This CDR3 is 16 amino acids long. The V segment lost 7 bases and the J segment 8 bases; nucleotides outside the gene matches: 16. CDR1 SGHTA and CDR2 FQGTGA come from the germline V gene. The CDR3 coding sequence is TGTGCCAGCATCCCCCTAACGGGACTAGACATTCATGAGCAGTTCTTC. This translates into CASIPLTGLDIHEQFF.